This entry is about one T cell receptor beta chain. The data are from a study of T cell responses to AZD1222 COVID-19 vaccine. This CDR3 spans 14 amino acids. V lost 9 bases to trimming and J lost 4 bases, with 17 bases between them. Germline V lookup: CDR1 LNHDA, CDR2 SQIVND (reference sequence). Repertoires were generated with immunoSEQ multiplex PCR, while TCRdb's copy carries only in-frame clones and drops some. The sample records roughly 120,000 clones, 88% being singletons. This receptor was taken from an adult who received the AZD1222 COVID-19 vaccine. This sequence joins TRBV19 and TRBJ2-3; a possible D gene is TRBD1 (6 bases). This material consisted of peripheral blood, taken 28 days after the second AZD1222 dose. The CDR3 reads CARRKLQGSDTQYF. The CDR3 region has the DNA TGTGCCAGACGAAAGCTACAGGGTTCAGATACGCAGTATTTT.